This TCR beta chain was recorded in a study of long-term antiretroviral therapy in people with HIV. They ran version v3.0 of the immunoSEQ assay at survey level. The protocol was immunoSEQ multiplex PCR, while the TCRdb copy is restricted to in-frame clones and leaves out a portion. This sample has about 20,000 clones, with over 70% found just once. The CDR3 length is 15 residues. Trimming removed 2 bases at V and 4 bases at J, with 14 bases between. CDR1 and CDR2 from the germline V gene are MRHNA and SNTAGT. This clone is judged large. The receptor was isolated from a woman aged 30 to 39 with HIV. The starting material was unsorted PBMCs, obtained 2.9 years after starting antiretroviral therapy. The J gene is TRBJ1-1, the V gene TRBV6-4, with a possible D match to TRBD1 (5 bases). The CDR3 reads CASSDPDRCGTEAFF. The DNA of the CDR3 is TGTGCCAGCAGTGACCCAGACAGATGTGGCACTGAAGCTTTCTTT.